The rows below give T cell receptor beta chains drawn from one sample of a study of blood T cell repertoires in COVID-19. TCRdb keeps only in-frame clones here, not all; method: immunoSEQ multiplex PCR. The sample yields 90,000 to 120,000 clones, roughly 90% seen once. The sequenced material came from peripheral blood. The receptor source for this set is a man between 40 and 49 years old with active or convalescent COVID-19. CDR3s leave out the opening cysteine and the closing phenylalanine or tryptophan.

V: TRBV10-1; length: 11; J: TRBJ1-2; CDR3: ASSEAGTYGYT
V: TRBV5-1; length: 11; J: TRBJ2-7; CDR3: ASSFGSLYEQY
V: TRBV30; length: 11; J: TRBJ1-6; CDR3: AWAGGPNSPLH
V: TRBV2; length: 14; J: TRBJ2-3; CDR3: ASTATSGSGTDTQY
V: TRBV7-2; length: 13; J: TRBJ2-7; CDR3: ASSPMTSGLYEQY
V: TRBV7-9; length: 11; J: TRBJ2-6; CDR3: ASRGAGANVLT
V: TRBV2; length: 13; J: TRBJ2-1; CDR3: ASNGLAGVSGEQF
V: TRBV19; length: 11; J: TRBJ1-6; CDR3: ATGDSYNSPLH
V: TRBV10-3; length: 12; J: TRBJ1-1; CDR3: AISGDRGKTEAF
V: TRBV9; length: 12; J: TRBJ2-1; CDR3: ASSDPGGTNEQF
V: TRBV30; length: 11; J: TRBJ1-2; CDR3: AWSRGVNYGYT
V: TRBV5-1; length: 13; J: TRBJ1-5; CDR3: ASSLDGTGGQPQH
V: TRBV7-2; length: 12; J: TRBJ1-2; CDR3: ASSIKTGADGYT
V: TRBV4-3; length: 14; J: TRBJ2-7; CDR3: ASSQGTSGSSYEQY
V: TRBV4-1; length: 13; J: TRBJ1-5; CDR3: ASSQEGGRHQPQH
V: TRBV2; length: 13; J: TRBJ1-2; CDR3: ASRGNRVRDYGYT
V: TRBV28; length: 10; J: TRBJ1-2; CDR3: ASRQANYGYT
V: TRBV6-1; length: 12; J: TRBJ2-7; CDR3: ASSEGTASYEQY
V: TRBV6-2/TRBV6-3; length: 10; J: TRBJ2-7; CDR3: ASSLYSYEQY
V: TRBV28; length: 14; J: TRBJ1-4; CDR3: ASSLNRREIREKLF
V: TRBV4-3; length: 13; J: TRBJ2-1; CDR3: ASSRRTVSYNEQF
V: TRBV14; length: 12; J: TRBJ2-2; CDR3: ASSPTGPTGELF
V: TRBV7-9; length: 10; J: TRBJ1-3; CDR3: ASSLETGAED